Each of the 30 T cell receptor beta chains below was sequenced from the same sample in a study of metastatic and nonmetastatic thyroid tumors. TCRdb re-called the PCR reads via MiXCR. This table holds about 64,000 clones, roughly 4.1% found once. Thyroid surgery was performed in patients who had received no treatment beforehand. The source material was blood. The receptors originated from a female donor with papillary thyroid cancer or a benign thyroid nodule (not recorded which). Some clones in this sample may be carry-over from other donors' samples.

Comment on this clone: A read error may produce the germline difference seen at one junction end. The chain recombines TRBV6-5 with TRBJ2-7, with D perhaps given as TRBD1 or TRBD2 (5 bases each). Per the germline V gene, CDR1 is MNHEY and CDR2 is SVGAGI. This CDR3 spans 16 amino acids. The CDR3 reads CASSYSWGSSSYEQCF. CDR3 in DNA: TGTGCCAGCAGTTACTCGTGGGGGTCGTCCTCCTACGAGCAGTGCTTC.

This clone has a count of ten or more. The chain carries TRBV28 and TRBJ1-1; 9 bases line up with TRBD1. V lost 6 bases to trimming and J lost 1 base; unmatched junction nucleotides: 15. CDR1 is MDHEN, CDR2 SYDVKM, per germline. CDR3 size: 18 residues. DNA for the CDR3: TGTGCCAGCAGCTCTTATACACAGGGGGCTTATCAGAACACTGAAGCTTTCTTT. Protein sequence: CASSSYTQGAYQNTEAFF.

This clone was found a few times. The J gene is TRBJ2-1, the V gene TRBV12-3 or TRBV12-4, with 13 bases that match TRBD2. The CDR3 has 16 residues. After removal of 9 bases from V and 9 bases from J, the junction contained 14 bases not matched to a gene. CDR3 in DNA: TGTGCCAGTACCTCGTTTTGGACTAGCGGGAGATCTGAGCAGTTCTTC. It encodes CASTSFWTSGRSEQFF.

This clone occurred many times. The chain joins TRBV5-1 to TRBJ1-2, with 12 bases lining up with TRBD1. V dropped 4 bases and J dropped 6; count of bases not matched to a gene: 16. The CDR3 is 18 amino acids. Germline V lookup: CDR1 SGHRS, CDR2 YFSETQ. The CDR3 is CASSPLGEPGQGANGYTF. The CDR3 DNA reads TGCGCCAGCAGCCCGTTGGGGGAACCGGGACAGGGGGCGAATGGCTACACCTTC.

This clone was observed many times. The gene calls are TRBV19 and TRBJ1-5; 8 bases line up with TRBD1. Unmatched junction bases numbered 1, after V lost 3 bases and J lost 0 bases. CDR1 and CDR2 (germline): LNHDA, SQIVND (reference sequence). The CDR3 runs to 15 residues. DNA of the CDR3: TGTGCCAGTAGTATCGGGACAGGTAGCAATCAGCCCCAGCATTTT. Its protein is CASSIGTGSNQPQHF.

The sample holds many counts of this clone. V usage is TRBV24-1 and J usage is TRBJ2-4; D call uncertain. The CDR3 runs 12 residues. Trimming pared 3 bases from V and 6 bases from J, leaving 5 bases between. From germline, CDR1 is KGHDR and CDR2 SFDVKD. CDR3 nucleotide sequence: TGTGCCACCAGTGATGCAGGAAACATTCAGTACTTC. Translating it yields CATSDAGNIQYF.

This clone was observed many times. A single base separates this from a much larger clone, so it may be a read error. The conserved phenylalanine or tryptophan normally closing the CDR3 is absent here, so this likely arose from a read error. V gene TRBV12-3 or TRBV12-4 combines with J gene TRBJ1-2, with D maybe TRBD1 (6 bases). The CDR3 has 19 amino acids. V lost 3 bases, J lost 1 base, and 24 bases lay in between. The CDR3 is CASSFEPLYLDRINYGYTS. CDR3 in DNA: TGTGCCAGCAGTTTTGAACCACTGTATCTTGACAGGATTAACTATGGCTACACCTCC.

There are a few counts of this clone. A read error may produce the germline difference seen at one junction end. The chain recombines TRBV11-3 with TRBJ2-2; TRBD2 matches 7 bases. The CDR3 covers 16 residues. Germline V gene data show CDR1 as SGHNT and CDR2 as YENEEA. CDR3 in DNA: TGTGCCAGCAGCTTAGATCTCTACTATCGAAGCGGGGACCTGTTTTTT. It specifies CASSLDLYYRSGDLFF.

J is TRBJ2-1 and V is TRBV5-1, with 8 bases aligning to TRBD2. After removal of 2 bases from V and 8 bases from J, the junction contained 9 bases not matched to a gene. This CDR3 has 15 amino acids. Germline V gene data show CDR1 as SGHRS and CDR2 as YFSETQ. The CDR3 loop reads CASSLLAGSFHEQFF. CDR3 DNA sequence: TGCGCCAGCAGCTTATTAGCGGGATCTTTCCATGAGCAGTTCTTC.

This clone was seen a few times. J is TRBJ2-7 and V is TRBV5-1; the D gene is possibly TRBD1 (6 bases). The CDR3 sequence is 12 residues long. CDR1 and CDR2 (germline): SGHRS, YFSETQ. The V end lost 5 bases, the J end lost 7 bases, and 13 bases lay between the germline ends. CDR3 region: CASSPTGREQYF. DNA for the CDR3: TGCGCCAGCAGTCCGACAGGAAGGGAGCAGTACTTC.

This clone was seen repeatedly, ten times or more. The CDR3 protein is CASGGETQETQYF. DNA of the CDR3: TGTGCCAGCGGGGGGGAGACCCAAGAGACCCAGTACTTC. V gene TRBV7-9 combines with J gene TRBJ2-5; 7 positions agree with TRBD2. V lost 8 bases and J lost 1; bases outside the gene matches: 4. Germline CDR1 is SEHNR and CDR2 is FQNEAQ (reference sequence). This CDR3 comprises 13 residues.

The chain employs TRBV5-1 and TRBJ2-7; 13 bases align to TRBD2. V gave up 4 bases and J gave up 5 bases; unmatched junction bases: 6. CDR1 is SGHRS, CDR2 YFSETQ, per germline. The CDR3 sequence is 15 residues long. The CDR3 sequence is CASSQTSGRQDEQYF. The CDR3 region has the DNA TGCGCCAGCAGCCAGACTAGCGGGAGGCAGGACGAGCAGTACTTC. Variable domain in full (rest from reference TRBV5-1 and TRBJ2-7): KAGVTQTPRYLIKTRGQQVTLSCSPISGHRSVSWYQQTPGQGLQFLFEYFSETQRNKGNFPGRFSGRQFSNSRSEMNVSTLELGDSALYLCASSQTSGRQDEQYFGPGTRLTVT.

In the case of this clone: A much larger clone lies a single base off, so this may be a read error. V is TRBV6-1 and J is TRBJ2-1; D possibly corresponds to TRBD2 (6 bases). V lost 2 bases to trimming and J lost 4 bases, with 21 bases between them. CDR1 and CDR2 (germline): MNHNS, SASEGT. CDR3 length equals 18 residues. For the CDR3, the DNA is TGTGCCAGCAGTGAACACCAGCACCTAGCGACCATGTACAATGAGCAGTTCTTC. It specifies CASSEHQHLATMYNEQFF.

This clone was seen a few times. The V and J genes are TRBV7-2 and TRBJ2-7, with D possibly being TRBD1 (6 bases). The CDR3 consists of 15 residues. Trimming shortened V by 4 bases and J by 0 bases, and 13 bases separated the two germline ends. Germline loops: CDR1 SGHTA, CDR2 FQGNSA. CDR3 nucleotide sequence: TGTGCCAGCAGCTCAGACAGGAGGAGCTCCTACGAGCAGTACTTC. It encodes CASSSDRRSSYEQYF. Drawing the rest from reference TRBV7-2 and TRBJ2-7, the complete variable domain is GAGVSQSPSNKVTEKGKDVELRCDPISGHTALYWYRQSLGQGLEFLIYFQGNSAPDKSGLPSDRFSAERTGGSVSTLTIQRTQQEDSAVYLCASSSDRRSSYEQYFGPGTRLTVT.

This clone was observed at least ten times. V usage is TRBV12-5 and J usage is TRBJ2-3; D may be TRBD2 (6 bases). The CDR3 length is 14 residues. Trimming stripped 1 base from V and 5 bases from J, with 10 bases between. CDR1 and CDR2 (germline): LGHNT, FRNRAP. CDR3 DNA: TGTGCTAGTGGTTTGGGGGACTGGGGAGATACGCAGTATTTT. This codes for CASGLGDWGDTQYF.

This clone was recorded at least ten times. The chain links TRBV18 to TRBJ2-7; no definite D call. V lost 1 base and J 6 bases, leaving 10 bases between the germline ends. The CDR3 is made up of 13 amino acids. From germline, CDR1 is KGHSH and CDR2 LQKENI. CDR3 coding DNA: TGTGCCAGCTCACCACAGGGCACGGGCGAGCAGTACTTC. As protein: CASSPQGTGEQYF. Based on the CDR3 plus reference TRBV18 and TRBJ2-7, the full variable domain is NAGVMQNPRHLVRRRGQEARLRCSPMKGHSHVYWYRQLPEEGLKFMVYLQKENIIDESGMPKERFSAEFPKEGPSILRIQQVVRGDSAAYFCASSPQGTGEQYFGPGTRLTVT.

Ten or more counts support this clone. This chain joins TRBV25-1 and TRBJ2-2, with D perhaps assigned TRBD1 or TRBD2 (5 bases each). Trimming left V 0 bases short and J 12 bases short, with 8 bases between. Germline-derived CDR1 and CDR2 are MGHDK and SYGVNS. The length of the CDR3 is 12 residues. The CDR3 nucleotides read TGTGCCAGCAGTGAATATACGGGACAGCTGTTTTTT. It codes for CASSEYTGQLFF.

This clone occurred many times. This chain joins TRBV5-6 and TRBJ1-5, with D maybe TRBD1 (5 bases). The CDR3 is made up of 17 amino acids. V lost 3 bases and J lost 2, with 18 bases in between. Germline V lookup: CDR1 SGHDT, CDR2 YYEEEE. Written as DNA, the CDR3 is TGTGCCAGCAGCTGGGGCGGGAGCTCCTATGGCAATCAGCCCCAGCATTTT. It translates to CASSWGGSSYGNQPQHF.

This clone appeared a few times. J is TRBJ2-2 and V is TRBV14; no firm D call. V gave up 4 bases and J gave up 2 bases, with 8 bases separating them. Germline CDR1 SGHDN, CDR2 FVKESK. This CDR3 is 14 amino acids long. CDR3 nucleotide sequence: TGTGCCAGCAGCCGCAGCCTTAACACCGGGGAGCTGTTTTTT. As protein: CASSRSLNTGELFF.

This clone was seen ten or more times. The chain combines TRBV6-1 with TRBJ2-7, with 8 bases fitting TRBD2. Unmatched junction bases numbered 7, after V lost 6 bases and J lost 0 bases. Germline V gives CDR1 MNHNS, CDR2 SASEGT. The CDR3 spans 15 residues. CDR3 loop: CASRPYSGNSYEQYF. In DNA form, the CDR3 reads TGTGCCAGCAGACCGTATAGCGGGAACTCCTACGAGCAGTACTTC.

This clone was counted only a few times. Relative to the germline gene, one junction end is altered; a read error may explain this. The CDR3 DNA sequence: TGTGCCAGCAGCCCCCTGGTAGGGGGCAGGACCTCTAACTATGTCTACACCTTC. It codes for CASSPLVGGRTSNYVYTF. The chain has TRBV6-2 or TRBV6-3 and TRBJ1-2; 7 nucleotides agree with TRBD1. CDR1 and CDR2 from the germline V gene are MNHEY and SVGEGT. The CDR3 sequence is 18 residues long.

This clone was counted ten times or more. The chain combines TRBV24-1 with TRBJ1-5; the D gene is possibly TRBD1 (5 bases). Trimming left V 9 bases short and J 0 bases short, with 8 bases between. The length of the CDR3 is 13 residues. CDR1 and CDR2 from the germline V gene are KGHDR and SFDVKD. The CDR3 protein is CATQGDSNQPQHF. In nucleotides, the CDR3 is TGTGCCACCCAGGGAGATAGCAATCAGCCCCAGCATTTT.

The sample holds many counts of this clone. This chain joins TRBV20-1 and TRBJ2-2; 10 bases are a match to TRBD1. The CDR3 has 14 residues. Germline loops: CDR1 DFQATT, CDR2 SNEGSKA (reference sequence). V was pared by 6 bases and J by 7 bases, with 8 bases of the junction left unmatched. The CDR3 spells CSAPGTGVGGELFF. Written as DNA, the CDR3 is TGCAGTGCCCCCGGGACAGGGGTGGGCGGGGAGCTGTTTTTT.

In this sample, this clone turned up many times. The J gene is TRBJ1-6, the V gene TRBV2; D gene uncertain. CDR1 is SNHLY, CDR2 FYNNEI, per germline. V lost 7 bases, J lost 7 bases, and 14 bases lay in between. This CDR3 spans 14 amino acids. This chain's CDR3 is CASTWESENSPLHF. The CDR3 region has the DNA TGTGCCAGCACATGGGAATCGGAAAATTCACCCCTCCACTTT.

This clone appeared many times. The chain combines TRBV28 with TRBJ1-6; perhaps TRBD1 as D (6 bases). The CDR3 totals 12 residues. V was shortened by 3 bases and J by 13 bases, with 10 bases between the two germline ends. The germline V gene encodes CDR1 MDHEN and CDR2 SYDVKM. CDR3 DNA: TGTGCCAGCAGTTTGCAAAGGGGGCCCCTCCACTTT. Translated: CASSLQRGPLHF.

This clone came up many times. The chain recombines TRBV30 with TRBJ1-1; 8 bases match TRBD1. CDR1 and CDR2 from the germline V gene are GTSNPN and SVGIG (reference sequence). This CDR3 has 13 amino acids. V trimming: 4 bases; J trimming: 4 bases; junction bases outside the gene matches: 5. The CDR3 DNA reads as TGTGCCTGGAAGAATACAGGGGGCACTGAAGCTTTCTTT. Encoded protein: CAWKNTGGTEAFF.

This clone was seen many times. In DNA, the CDR3 is TGTGCCAGCTCACCAATACCGGAAGAACTAGCGGGAGACACCGGGGAGCTGTTTTTT. Translating it yields CASSPIPEELAGDTGELFF. The J gene is TRBJ2-2, the V gene TRBV18, with TRBD2 matching 11 bases. Germline trimming cut 2 bases from V and 3 bases from J; bases unmatched to any gene: 11. CDR3 length equals 19 residues. CDR1 is KGHSH, CDR2 LQKENI, per germline.

The rearrangement links TRBV7-2 to TRBJ2-7, with 8 nucleotides matching TRBD2. The trim removed 5 bases at V and 5 bases at J, leaving 14 bases unmatched. The CDR3 totals 16 residues. Germline loops: CDR1 SGHTA, CDR2 FQGNSA. The CDR3 coding sequence is TGTACCAGCAGCCCAGGCCCCAGCGGGAGCTTCGACGAGCAGTACTTC. Encoded protein: CTSSPGPSGSFDEQYF.

This clone was counted at least ten times. The V gene is TRBV2, the J gene TRBJ1-1, with D hard to call. The ends were cut back, 6 bases at V and 1 base at J, with 9 bases in the middle. Germline assignment: CDR1 SNHLY and CDR2 FYNNEI. There are 13 residues in the CDR3. DNA for the CDR3: TGTGCCAGCAGATACGGGTGGAACACTGAAGCTTTCTTT. It codes for CASRYGWNTEAFF.

This clone was counted only a few times. The V gene is TRBV18, the J gene TRBJ2-2, with 10 bases lining up with TRBD1. CDR3 length: 17 amino acids. CDR1 is KGHSH and CDR2 is LQKENI in the germline V gene. The ends lost 2 bases at V and 3 bases at J; junction bases unmatched: 6. The CDR3 protein is CASSPSLGQGDTGELFF. CDR3 coding DNA: TGTGCCAGCTCACCATCCCTTGGACAGGGGGACACCGGGGAGCTGTTTTTT.